This TCR beta chain appears in the sequencing data of a study of blood T cell repertoires in COVID-19. On the study more broadly: There were acute and convalescent COVID-19 samples, and they came from the United States, Italy and Spain.

Authors' data handling: Reference gene primer amplification gave nucleated cell count estimates. Only in-frame clones appear in the TCRdb table, and some are missing; sequencing was by immunoSEQ multiplex PCR. V, J and clone size reflect that table, while D and trimming were determined from the DNA. The data hold hundreds of thousands of clones, with roughly 91% observed a single time. The Seattle patients joined while their infection was active and were tracked longitudinally afterward. Germline V gives CDR1 MNHEY, CDR2 SMNVEV (reference sequence). The junction had 7 bases not matched to a gene; V was cut back by 4 bases and J by 6 bases. This CDR3 is 17 amino acids long.

Sequenced sample: peripheral blood. The clonotype was recovered from a woman in her fifties or sixties with COVID-19, enrolled during active disease. The rearrangement uses TRBV27 and TRBJ2-1, with TRBD2 identical over 15 bases. The CDR3 DNA reads as TGTGCCAGCAGTTCGGGACTAGCGGGGGGACCTGGCAATGAGCAGTTCTTC. It is translated as CASSSGLAGGPGNEQFF.